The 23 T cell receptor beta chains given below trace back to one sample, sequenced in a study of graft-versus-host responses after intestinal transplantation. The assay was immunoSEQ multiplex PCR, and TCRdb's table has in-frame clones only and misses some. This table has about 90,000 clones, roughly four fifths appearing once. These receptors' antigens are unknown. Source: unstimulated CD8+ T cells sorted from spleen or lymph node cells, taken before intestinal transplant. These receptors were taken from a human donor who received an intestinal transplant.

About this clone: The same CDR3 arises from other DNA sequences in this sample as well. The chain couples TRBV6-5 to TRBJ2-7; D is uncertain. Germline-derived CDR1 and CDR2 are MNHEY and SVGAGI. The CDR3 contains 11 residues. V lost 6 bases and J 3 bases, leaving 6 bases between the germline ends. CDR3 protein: CASSPSYEQYF. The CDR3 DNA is TGTGCCAGCAGCCCGAGCTACGAGCAGTACTTC.

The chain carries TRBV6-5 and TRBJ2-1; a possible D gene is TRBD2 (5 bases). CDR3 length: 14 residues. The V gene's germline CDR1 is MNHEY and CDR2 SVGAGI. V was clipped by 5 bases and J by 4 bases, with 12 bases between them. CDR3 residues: CASSGWEQYNEQFF. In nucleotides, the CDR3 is TGTGCCAGCAGTGGGTGGGAGCAGTACAATGAGCAGTTCTTC.

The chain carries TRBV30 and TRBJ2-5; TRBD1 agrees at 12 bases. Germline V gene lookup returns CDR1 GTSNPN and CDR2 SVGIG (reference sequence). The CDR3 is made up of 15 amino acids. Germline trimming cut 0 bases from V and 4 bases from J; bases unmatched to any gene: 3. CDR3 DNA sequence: TGTGCCTGGAGTGTAGGGACAGGGGGCGCAGAGACCCAGTACTTC. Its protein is CAWSVGTGGAETQYF. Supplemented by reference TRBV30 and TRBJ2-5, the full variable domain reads SQTIHQWPATLVQPVGSPLSLECTVEGTSNPNLYWYRQAAGRGLQLLFYSVGIGQISSEVPQNLSASRPQDRQFILSSKKLLLSDSGFYLCAWSVGTGGAETQYFGPGTRLLVL.

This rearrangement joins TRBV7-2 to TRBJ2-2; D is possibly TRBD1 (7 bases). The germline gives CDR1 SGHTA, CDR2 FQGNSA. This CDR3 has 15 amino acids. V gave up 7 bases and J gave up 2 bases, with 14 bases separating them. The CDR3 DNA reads TGTGCCAGCACGGAGGGGGCAGAAAACACCGGGGAGCTGTTTTTT. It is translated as CASTEGAENTGELFF.

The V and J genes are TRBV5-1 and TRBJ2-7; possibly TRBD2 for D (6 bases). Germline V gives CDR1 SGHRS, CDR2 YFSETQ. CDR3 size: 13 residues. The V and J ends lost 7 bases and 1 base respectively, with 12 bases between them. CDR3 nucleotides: TGCGCCAGCTCCCCGGGACTTTCCTACGAGCAGTACTTC. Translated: CASSPGLSYEQYF. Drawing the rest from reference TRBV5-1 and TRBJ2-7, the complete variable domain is KAGVTQTPRYLIKTRGQQVTLSCSPISGHRSVSWYQQTPGQGLQFLFEYFSETQRNKGNFPGRFSGRQFSNSRSEMNVSTLELGDSALYLCASSPGLSYEQYFGPGTRLTVT.

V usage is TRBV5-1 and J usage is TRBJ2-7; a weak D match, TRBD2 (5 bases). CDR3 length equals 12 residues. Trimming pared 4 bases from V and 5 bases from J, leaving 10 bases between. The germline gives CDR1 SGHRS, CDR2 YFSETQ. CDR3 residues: CASSVNGDEQYF. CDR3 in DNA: TGCGCCAGCAGCGTAAACGGGGACGAGCAGTACTTC.

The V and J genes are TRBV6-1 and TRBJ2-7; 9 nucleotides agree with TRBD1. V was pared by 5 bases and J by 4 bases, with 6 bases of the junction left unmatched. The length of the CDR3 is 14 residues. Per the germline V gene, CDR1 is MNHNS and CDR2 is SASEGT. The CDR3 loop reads CASSWGTGQYEQYF. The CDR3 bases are TGTGCCAGCAGTTGGGGGACAGGGCAGTACGAGCAGTACTTC.

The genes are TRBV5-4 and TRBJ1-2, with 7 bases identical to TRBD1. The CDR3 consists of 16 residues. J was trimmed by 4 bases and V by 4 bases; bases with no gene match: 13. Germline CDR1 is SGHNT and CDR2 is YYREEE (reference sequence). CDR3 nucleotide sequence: TGTGCCAGCAGCAATAACCCCAGGGGGGCTAGCTATGGCTACACCTTC. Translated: CASSNNPRGASYGYTF.

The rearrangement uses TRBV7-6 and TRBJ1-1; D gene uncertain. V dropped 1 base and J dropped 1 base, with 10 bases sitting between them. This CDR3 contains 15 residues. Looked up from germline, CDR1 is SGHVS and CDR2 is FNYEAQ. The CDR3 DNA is TGTGCCAGCAGCTTAGTTGGTTATCAGAACACTGAAGCTTTCTTT. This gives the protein CASSLVGYQNTEAFF. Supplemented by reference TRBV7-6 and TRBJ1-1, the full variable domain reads GAGVSQSPRYKVTKRGQDVALRCDPISGHVSLYWYRQALGQGPEFLTYFNYEAQQDKSGLPNDRFSAERPEGSISTLTIQRTEQRDSAMYRCASSLVGYQNTEAFFGQGTRLTVV.

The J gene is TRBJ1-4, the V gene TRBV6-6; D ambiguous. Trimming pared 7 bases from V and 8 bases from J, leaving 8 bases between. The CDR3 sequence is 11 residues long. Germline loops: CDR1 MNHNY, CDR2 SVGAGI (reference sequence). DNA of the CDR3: TGTGCCAGCACACAAGGAGAAAAACTGTTTTTT. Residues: CASTQGEKLFF.

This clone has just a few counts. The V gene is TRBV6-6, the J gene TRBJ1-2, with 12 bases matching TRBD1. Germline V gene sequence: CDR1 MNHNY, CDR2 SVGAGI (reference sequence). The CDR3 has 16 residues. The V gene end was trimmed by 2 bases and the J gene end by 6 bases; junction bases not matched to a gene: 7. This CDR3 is CASSYPGQGAGHGYTF. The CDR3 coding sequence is TGTGCCAGCAGTTACCCGGGACAGGGGGCGGGTCATGGCTACACCTTC.

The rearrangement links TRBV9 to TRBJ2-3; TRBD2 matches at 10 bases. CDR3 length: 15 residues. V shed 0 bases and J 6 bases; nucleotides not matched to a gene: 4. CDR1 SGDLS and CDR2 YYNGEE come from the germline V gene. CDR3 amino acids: CASSVGEREGDTQYF. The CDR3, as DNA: TGTGCCAGCAGCGTAGGAGAGCGGGAGGGGGATACGCAGTATTTT.

CDR3: CASIRQYYGYTF. CDR3 nucleotide sequence: TGTGCCAGCATTAGACAGTACTATGGCTACACCTTC. V is TRBV2 and J is TRBJ1-2; weak D call: TRBD1 (5 bases). Trimming removed 7 bases from V and 3 bases from J, with 9 bases in between. Looked up from germline, CDR1 is SNHLY and CDR2 is FYNNEI. The CDR3 contains 12 residues.

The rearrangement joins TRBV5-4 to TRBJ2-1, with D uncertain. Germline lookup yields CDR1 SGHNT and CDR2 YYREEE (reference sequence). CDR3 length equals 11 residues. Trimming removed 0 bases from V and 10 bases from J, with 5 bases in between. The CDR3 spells CASSLAKEQFF. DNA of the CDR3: TGTGCCAGCAGCTTGGCTAAGGAGCAGTTCTTC.

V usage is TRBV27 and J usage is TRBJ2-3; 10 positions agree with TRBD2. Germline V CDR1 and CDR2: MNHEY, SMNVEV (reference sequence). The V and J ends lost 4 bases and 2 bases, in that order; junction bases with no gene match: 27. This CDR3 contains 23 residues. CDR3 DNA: TGTGCCAGCAGTTCCTCGGGAATCTTATACAAGCGGGAGGGCCGTGTGGTCACAGATACGCAGTATTTT. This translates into CASSSSGILYKREGRVVTDTQYF.

CDR3 nucleotide sequence: TGTGCCAGCAGTTTAATCGGTTCCTCTGGGGCCAACGTCCTGACTTTC. It translates to CASSLIGSSGANVLTF. The rearrangement uses TRBV27 and TRBJ2-6; no clear D gene. This CDR3 has 16 residues. V lost 2 bases and J lost 0, with 8 bases in between. From germline, CDR1 is MNHEY and CDR2 SMNVEV (reference sequence).

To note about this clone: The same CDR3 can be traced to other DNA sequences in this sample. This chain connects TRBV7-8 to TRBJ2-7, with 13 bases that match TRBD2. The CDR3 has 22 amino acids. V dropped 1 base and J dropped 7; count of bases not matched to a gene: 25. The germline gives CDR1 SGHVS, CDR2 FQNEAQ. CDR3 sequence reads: CASSLVGGRTLLAGGPPFEQYF. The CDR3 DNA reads TGTGCCAGCAGCTTAGTGGGGGGTAGGACACTACTAGCGGGAGGGCCTCCTTTTGAGCAGTACTTC.

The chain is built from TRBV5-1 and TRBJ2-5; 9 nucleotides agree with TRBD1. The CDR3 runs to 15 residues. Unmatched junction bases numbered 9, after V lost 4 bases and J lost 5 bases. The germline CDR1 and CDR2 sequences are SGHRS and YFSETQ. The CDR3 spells CASSADLGQGETQYF. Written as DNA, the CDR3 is TGCGCCAGCAGCGCGGACTTGGGACAGGGTGAGACCCAGTACTTC.

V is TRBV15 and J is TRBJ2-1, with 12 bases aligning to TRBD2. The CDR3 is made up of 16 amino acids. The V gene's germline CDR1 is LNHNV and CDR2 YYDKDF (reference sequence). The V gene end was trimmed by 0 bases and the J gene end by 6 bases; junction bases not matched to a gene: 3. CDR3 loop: CATSREPGLAGNEQFF. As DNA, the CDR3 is TGTGCCACCAGCAGAGAGCCGGGACTAGCGGGCAATGAGCAGTTCTTC.

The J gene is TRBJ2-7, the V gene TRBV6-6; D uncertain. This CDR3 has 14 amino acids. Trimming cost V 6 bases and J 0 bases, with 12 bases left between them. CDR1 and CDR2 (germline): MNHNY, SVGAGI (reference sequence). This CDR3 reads CASSSTWGSYEQYF. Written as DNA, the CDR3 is TGTGCCAGCAGCTCTACTTGGGGCTCCTACGAGCAGTACTTC.

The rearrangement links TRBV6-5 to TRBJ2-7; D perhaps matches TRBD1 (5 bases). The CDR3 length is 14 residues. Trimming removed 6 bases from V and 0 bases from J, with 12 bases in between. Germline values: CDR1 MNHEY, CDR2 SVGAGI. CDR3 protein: CASRPTDLSYEQYF. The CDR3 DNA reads TGTGCCAGCAGGCCGACAGATCTCTCCTACGAGCAGTACTTC.

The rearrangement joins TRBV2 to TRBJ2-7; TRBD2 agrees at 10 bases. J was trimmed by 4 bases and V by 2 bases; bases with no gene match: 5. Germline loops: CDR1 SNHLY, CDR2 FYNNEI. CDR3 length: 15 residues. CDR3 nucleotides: TGTGCCAGCAGTGAATGGAGCGGGGGGGCTTACGAGCAGTACTTC. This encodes CASSEWSGGAYEQYF.

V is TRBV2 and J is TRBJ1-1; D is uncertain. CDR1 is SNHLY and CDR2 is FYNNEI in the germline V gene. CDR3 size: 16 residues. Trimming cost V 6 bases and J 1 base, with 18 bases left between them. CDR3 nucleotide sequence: TGTGCCAGCAGCGTTTGGGAGGCACCGCCGAACACTGAAGCTTTCTTT. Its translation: CASSVWEAPPNTEAFF. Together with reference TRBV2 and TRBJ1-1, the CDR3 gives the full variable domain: EPEVTQTPSHQVTQMGQEVILRCVPISNHLYFYWYRQILGQKVEFLVSFYNNEISEKSEIFDDQFSVERPDGSNFTLKIRSTKLEDSAMYFCASSVWEAPPNTEAFFGQGTRLTVV.